This TCR beta chain was obtained from a study of blood T cell repertoires in COVID-19. Study-wide context: Acute and convalescent COVID-19 samples came from the United States, Italy and Spain. PBMCs, B-cell-depleted T cells, or T cells were the source of the cDNA or gDNA that made up the material.

V was cut by 3 bases and J by 4 bases, with 7 bases left in between. The CDR3 runs 13 residues. Germline CDR1 reads MDHEN; CDR2 reads SYDVKM. Participants reported their clinical history, and cohort assignment relied on those reports. The study counted Cohort 3 donors as recovered given two negative PCRs, clearance, or symptom resolution. Produced via immunoSEQ multiplex PCR; TCRdb's table is partial and in-frame only. This table has approximately 260,000 clones, under 90% appearing once. The clonotype comes from an older woman who had recovered from COVID-19. What was sequenced was PBMCs or T cells enriched from blood (not recorded which). The chain uses TRBV28 and TRBJ1-3; D is undetermined. The DNA of the CDR3 is TGTGCCAGCAGTTTGAGCGGCGGAAACACCATATATTTT. Protein product: CASSLSGGNTIYF.